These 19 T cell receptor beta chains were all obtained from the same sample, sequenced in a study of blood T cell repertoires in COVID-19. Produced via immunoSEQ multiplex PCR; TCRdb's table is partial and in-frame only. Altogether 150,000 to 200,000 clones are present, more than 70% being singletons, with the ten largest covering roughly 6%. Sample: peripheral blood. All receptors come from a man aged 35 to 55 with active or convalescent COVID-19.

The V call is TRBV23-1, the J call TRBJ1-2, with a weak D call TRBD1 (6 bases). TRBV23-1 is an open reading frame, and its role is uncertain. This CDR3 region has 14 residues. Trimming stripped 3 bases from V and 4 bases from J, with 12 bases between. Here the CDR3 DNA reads TGCGCCAGCAGTCACCCCGGACAGAGCTATGGCTACACCTTC. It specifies CASSHPGQSYGYTF.

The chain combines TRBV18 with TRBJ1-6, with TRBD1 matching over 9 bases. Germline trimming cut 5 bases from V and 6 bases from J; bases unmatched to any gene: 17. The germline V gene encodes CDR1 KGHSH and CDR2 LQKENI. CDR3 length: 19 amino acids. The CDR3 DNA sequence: TGTGCCAGCTCAAAAAATTCGGGACAGGGAACAATCACTAATTCACCCCTCCACTTT. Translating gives CASSKNSGQGTITNSPLHF.

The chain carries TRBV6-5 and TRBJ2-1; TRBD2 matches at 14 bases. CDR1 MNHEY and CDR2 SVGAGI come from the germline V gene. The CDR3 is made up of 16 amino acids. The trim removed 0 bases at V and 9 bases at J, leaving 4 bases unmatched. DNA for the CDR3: TGTGCCAGCAGTTACTCGGGACTAGCGGGAGTCGTTGAGCAGTTCTTC. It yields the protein CASSYSGLAGVVEQFF.

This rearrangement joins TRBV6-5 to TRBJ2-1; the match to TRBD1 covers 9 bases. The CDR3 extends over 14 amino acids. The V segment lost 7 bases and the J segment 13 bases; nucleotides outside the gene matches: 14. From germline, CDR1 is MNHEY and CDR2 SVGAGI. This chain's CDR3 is CASTLGQGQTPQFF. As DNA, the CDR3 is TGTGCCAGCACCCTGGGACAGGGCCAGACTCCACAGTTCTTC.

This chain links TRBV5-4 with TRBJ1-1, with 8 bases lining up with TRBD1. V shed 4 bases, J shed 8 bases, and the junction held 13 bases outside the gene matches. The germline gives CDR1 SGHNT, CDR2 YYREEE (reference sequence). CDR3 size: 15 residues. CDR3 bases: TGTGCCAGCAGCCTCAGGACAGGGCACCTTGTCGAAGCTTTCTTT. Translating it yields CASSLRTGHLVEAFF.

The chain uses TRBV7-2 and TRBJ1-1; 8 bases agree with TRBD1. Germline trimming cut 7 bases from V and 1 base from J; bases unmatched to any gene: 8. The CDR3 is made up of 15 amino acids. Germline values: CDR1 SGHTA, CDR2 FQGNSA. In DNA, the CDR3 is TGTGCCAGCAACTTGCAGGGGGCGACGAACACTGAAGCTTTCTTT. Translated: CASNLQGATNTEAFF.

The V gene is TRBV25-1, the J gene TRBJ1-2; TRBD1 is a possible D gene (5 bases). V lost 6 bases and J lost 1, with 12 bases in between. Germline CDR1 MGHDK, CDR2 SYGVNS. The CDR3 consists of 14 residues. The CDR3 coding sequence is TGTGCCAGCAGCCAGGGACTGGGTAACTATGGCTACACCTTC. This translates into CASSQGLGNYGYTF.

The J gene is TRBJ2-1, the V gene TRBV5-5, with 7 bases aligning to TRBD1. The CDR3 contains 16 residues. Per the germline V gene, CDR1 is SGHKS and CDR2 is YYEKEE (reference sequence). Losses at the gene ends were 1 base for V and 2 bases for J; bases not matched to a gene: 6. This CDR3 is CASSLSGQTTYNEQFF. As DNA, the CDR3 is TGTGCCAGCAGCTTGTCGGGACAGACAACCTACAATGAGCAGTTCTTC.

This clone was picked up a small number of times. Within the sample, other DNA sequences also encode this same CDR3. The CDR3 DNA sequence: TGTGCCAGTAGTATAAGACAGGGAGGTCAGCCCCAGCATTTT. This codes for CASSIRQGGQPQHF. This chain links TRBV19 with TRBJ1-5, with 7 positions matching TRBD1. The ends lost 2 bases at V and 6 bases at J; junction bases unmatched: 4. Per the germline V gene, CDR1 is LNHDA and CDR2 is SQIVND (reference sequence). This CDR3 comprises 14 residues.

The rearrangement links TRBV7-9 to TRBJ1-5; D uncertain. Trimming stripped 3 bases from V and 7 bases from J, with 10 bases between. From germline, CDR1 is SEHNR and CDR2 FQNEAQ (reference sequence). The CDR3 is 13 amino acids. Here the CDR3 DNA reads TGTGCCAGCAGCTTTCTGGGAGAGCAGCCCCAGCATTTT. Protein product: CASSFLGEQPQHF.

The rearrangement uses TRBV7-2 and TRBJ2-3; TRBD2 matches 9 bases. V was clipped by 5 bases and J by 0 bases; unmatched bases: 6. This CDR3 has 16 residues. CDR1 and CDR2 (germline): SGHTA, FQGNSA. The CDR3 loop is CASSPSAGGSTDTQYF. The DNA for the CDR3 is TGTGCCAGCAGCCCGTCAGCGGGGGGAAGCACAGATACGCAGTATTTT.

The CDR3 loop reads CASSLVVSPGYGYTF. The DNA of the CDR3 is TGTGCCAGCAGCTTAGTGGTCAGTCCTGGCTATGGCTACACCTTC. The chain combines TRBV7-2 with TRBJ1-2; D call uncertain. Per germline, CDR1 SGHTA and CDR2 FQGNSA. V lost 1 base and J lost 4, with 13 bases in between. The CDR3 runs 15 residues.

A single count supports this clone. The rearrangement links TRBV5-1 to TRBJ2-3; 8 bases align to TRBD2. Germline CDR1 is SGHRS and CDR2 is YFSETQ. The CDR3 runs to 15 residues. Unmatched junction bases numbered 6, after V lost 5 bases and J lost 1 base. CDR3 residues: CASSLAGLGTDTQYF. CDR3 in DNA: TGCGCCAGCAGTCTAGCGGGCCTGGGCACAGATACGCAGTATTTT.

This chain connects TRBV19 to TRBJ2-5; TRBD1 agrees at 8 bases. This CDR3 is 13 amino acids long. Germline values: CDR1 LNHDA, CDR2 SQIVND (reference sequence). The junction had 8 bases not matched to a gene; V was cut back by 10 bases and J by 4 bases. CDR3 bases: TGTGCCACTTCCGGACAGGGACGAGAGACCCAGTACTTC. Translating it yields CATSGQGRETQYF.

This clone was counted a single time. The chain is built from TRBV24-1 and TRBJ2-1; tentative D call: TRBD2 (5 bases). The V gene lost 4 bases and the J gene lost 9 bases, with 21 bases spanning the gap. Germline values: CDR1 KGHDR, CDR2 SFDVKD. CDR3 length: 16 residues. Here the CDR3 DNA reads TGTGCCACCAGTGACACCCCCCCTAGCAGTGAGGGTGAGCAGTTCTTC. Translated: CATSDTPPSSEGEQFF.

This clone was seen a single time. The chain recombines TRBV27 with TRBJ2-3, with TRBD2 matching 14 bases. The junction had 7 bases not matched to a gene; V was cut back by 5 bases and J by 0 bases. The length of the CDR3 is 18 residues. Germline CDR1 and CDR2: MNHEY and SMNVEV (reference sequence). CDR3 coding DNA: TGTGCCAGCAGTCCCGGGACTAGCGGGAGTTCCAGCACAGATACGCAGTATTTT. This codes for CASSPGTSGSSSTDTQYF.

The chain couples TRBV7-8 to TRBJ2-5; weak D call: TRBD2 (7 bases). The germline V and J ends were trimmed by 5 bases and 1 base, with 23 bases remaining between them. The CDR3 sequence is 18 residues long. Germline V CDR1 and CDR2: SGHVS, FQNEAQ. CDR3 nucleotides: TGTGCCAGCAGCCACCGTCGACTAGCTCGGGGGCTCCAAGAGACCCAGTACTTC. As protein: CASSHRRLARGLQETQYF.

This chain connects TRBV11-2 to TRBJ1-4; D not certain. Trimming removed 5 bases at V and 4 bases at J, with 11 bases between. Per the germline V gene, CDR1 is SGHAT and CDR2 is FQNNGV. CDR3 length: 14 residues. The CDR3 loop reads CASSTQRLNEKLFF. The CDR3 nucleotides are TGTGCCAGCAGCACCCAGAGACTTAATGAAAAACTGTTTTTT.

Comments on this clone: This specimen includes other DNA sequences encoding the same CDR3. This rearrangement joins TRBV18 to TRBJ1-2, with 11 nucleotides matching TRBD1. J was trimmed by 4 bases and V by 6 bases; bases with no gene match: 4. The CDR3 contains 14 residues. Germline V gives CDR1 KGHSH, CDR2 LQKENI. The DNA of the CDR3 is TGTGCCAGCTCGCCGGGACAGGGGGTCTATGGCTACACCTTC. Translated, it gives CASSPGQGVYGYTF.